The rows below give T cell receptor beta chains drawn from one sample of a study of cytomegalovirus exposure and HLA in healthy donors. Data came from immunoSEQ multiplex PCR; TCRdb stores just in-frame clones and leaves some out. The sample includes 100,000 to 140,000 clones, 76% of them seen just once. Sequences were obtained from PBMCs. All receptors derive from a man younger than 30 in good health and CMV-seronegative. Each CDR3 is given with its conserved first and last residue. Fields, in order: D gene, V gene, J gene, clone size, CDR3 DNA, CDR3 protein. D genes are given only for firm matches. Not all rows give a size; the values are once, few, many and, for expanded clones, a class.

.,TRBV19,TRBJ1-1,.,TGTGCCAGTAGTCCCCATGGGCAGGCGGGAAACACTGAAGCTTTCTTT,CASSPHGQAGNTEAFF
.,TRBV6-6,TRBJ2-5,.,TGTGCCAGCAGTAGATGGGACTTTCAAGAGACCCAGTACTTC,CASSRWDFQETQYF
TRBD1,TRBV6-1,TRBJ1-2,.,TGTGCCAGCACCAAAGGGGACAGCCACTATGGCTACACCTTC,CASTKGDSHYGYTF
.,TRBV5-5,TRBJ1-1,.,TGTGCCAGCAGCTTCGGGCAGGGAAAAGCTTTCTTT,CASSFGQGKAFF
.,TRBV6-5,TRBJ2-3,.,TGTGCCAGCAGTTACAGCAGGGGAAGCACAGACACGCAGTATTTT,CASSYSRGSTDTQYF
TRBD1,TRBV9,TRBJ1-1,once,TGTGCCAGCAGCTACGGACAGGGCCGAACTGAAGCTTTCTTT,CASSYGQGRTEAFF
TRBD1,TRBV9,TRBJ2-5,once,TGTGCCAGCAGCGTAGAAGCGGGGGACAGGGGGCAAGAGACCCAGTACTTC,CASSVEAGDRGQETQYF
TRBD1,TRBV11-2,TRBJ1-5,.,TGTGCCAGCAGTTCGACAGGGGCCCTCGGGGCCCAGCATTTT,CASSSTGALGAQHF
.,TRBV28,TRBJ2-5,.,TGTGCCAGCAGTTTATCAGGGGCTAGCGGCAAACAAGAGACCCAGTACTTC,CASSLSGASGKQETQYF
.,TRBV7-6,TRBJ2-1,.,TGTGCCAGCAGCCTAACATCTGACCAGGCTTTCCCCTACAATGAGCAGTTCTTC,CASSLTSDQAFPYNEQFF
TRBD1,TRBV27,TRBJ2-2,.,TGTGCCAGCAGTTACCTCACAGGGGTTGGATCCGGGGAGCTGTTTTTT,CASSYLTGVGSGELFF
TRBD1,TRBV7-2,TRBJ1-2,.,TGTGCCAGCAGCTTCCTGACAGGGGGAGGTGATGGCTACACCTTC,CASSFLTGGGDGYTF
.,TRBV5-6,TRBJ2-1,.,TGTGCCAGCAGCCCGGTAAGGAGTGACAATGAGCAGTTCTTC,CASSPVRSDNEQFF
.,TRBV6-5,TRBJ2-2,.,TGTGCCAGCAGCCCACAGGGCCCCGGGGAGCTGTTTTTT,CASSPQGPGELFF
.,TRBV21-1,TRBJ2-3,.,TGTGCCAGCAGCAAAGAGGCGCAGGGACAGGGGGCCACAGATACGCAGTATTTT,CASSKEAQGQGATDTQYF
.,TRBV2,TRBJ2-1,.,TGTGCCAGCAGTTGGGACACCAATGAGCAGTTCTTC,CASSWDTNEQFF
.,TRBV10-3,TRBJ1-5,few,TGTGCCATCAGTGATCAGGGGACCCTAAATCAGCCCCAGCATTTT,CAISDQGTLNQPQHF
TRBD1,TRBV5-1,TRBJ1-1,few,TGCGCCAGCAGCGTCCAGGGGGCTGCGAACACTGAAGCTTTCTTT,CASSVQGAANTEAFF
TRBD1,TRBV2,TRBJ2-3,.,TGTGCCAGCAGTGCCCCGACAGGGGCCTCCACAGATACGCAGTATTTT,CASSAPTGASTDTQYF
TRBD1,TRBV6-1,TRBJ1-1,.,TGTGCCAGCAGTGCTCACAGGGGGCGTATACCCAGTGAAGCTTTCTTT,CASSAHRGRIPSEAFF
.,TRBV19,TRBJ1-5,.,TGTGCCAGTTCATCGGGAGCCGAACCCAATCAGCCCCAGCATTTT,CASSSGAEPNQPQHF
TRBD1,TRBV18,TRBJ1-3,.,TGTGCCAGCTCACCCCGGGACAGGGTGGATGGAAACACCATATATTTT,CASSPRDRVDGNTIYF
.,TRBV5-6,TRBJ2-5,.,TGTGCCAGCAGCTTGGGGACAGTGTTAGAGACCCAGTACTTC,CASSLGTVLETQYF